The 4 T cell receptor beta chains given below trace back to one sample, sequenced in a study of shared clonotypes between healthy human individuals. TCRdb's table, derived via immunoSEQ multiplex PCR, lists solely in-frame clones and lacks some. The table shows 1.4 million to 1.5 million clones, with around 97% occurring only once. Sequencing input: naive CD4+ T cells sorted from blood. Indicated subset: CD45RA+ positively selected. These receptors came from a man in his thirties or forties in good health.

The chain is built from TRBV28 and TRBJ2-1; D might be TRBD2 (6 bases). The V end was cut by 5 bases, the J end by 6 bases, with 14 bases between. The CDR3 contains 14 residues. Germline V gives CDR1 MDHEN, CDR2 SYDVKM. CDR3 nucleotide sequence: TGTGCCAGCAGTCCCCCGGGAGCGATCAATGAGCAGTTCTTC. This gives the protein CASSPPGAINEQFF.

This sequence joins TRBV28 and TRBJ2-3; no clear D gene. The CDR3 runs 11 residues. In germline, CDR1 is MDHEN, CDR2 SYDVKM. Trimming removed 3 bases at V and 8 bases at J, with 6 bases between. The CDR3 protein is CASSLSSTQYF. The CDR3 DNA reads TGTGCCAGCAGTTTGTCGTCTACGCAGTATTTT.

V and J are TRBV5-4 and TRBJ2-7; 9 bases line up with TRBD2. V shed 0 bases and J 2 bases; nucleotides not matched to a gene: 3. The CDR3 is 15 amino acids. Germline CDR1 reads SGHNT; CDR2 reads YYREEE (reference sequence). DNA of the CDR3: TGTGCCAGCAGCTTGGAGGGCGGGAGGGCCTACGAGCAGTACTTC. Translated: CASSLEGGRAYEQYF.

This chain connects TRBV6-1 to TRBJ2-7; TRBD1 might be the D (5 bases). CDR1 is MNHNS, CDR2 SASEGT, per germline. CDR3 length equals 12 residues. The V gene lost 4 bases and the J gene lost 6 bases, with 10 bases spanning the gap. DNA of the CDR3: TGTGCCAGCAGTGTTAGGGGTGGCGAGCAGTACTTC. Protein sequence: CASSVRGGEQYF.